This T cell receptor beta chain was obtained from a study of early T cells in non-severe SARS-CoV-2 infection. This clonotype was observed many times. One entry per CDR3 protein results from TCRdb running MiXCR on the 5' RACE reads. The sample has 42,000 or so distinct CDR3 sequences, about 6% seen once. Here the sequenced sample was whole blood, taken at baseline. The receptor was isolated from an adult who was a healthcare worker with PCR-confirmed SARS-CoV-2 infection or an uninfected control (not recorded which).

The CDR3 sequence is CASSLGQARGNTIYF. DNA of the CDR3: TGTGCCAGCAGCCTCGGGCAGGCCCGTGGAAACACCATATATTTT. V is TRBV2 and J is TRBJ1-3, with D unclear. This CDR3 spans 15 amino acids. Trimming removed 6 bases from V and 3 bases from J, with 15 bases in between. CDR1 is SNHLY and CDR2 is FYNNEI in the germline V gene. The whole variable domain, filled in from reference TRBV2 and TRBJ1-3, reads EPEVTQTPSHQVTQMGQEVILRCVPISNHLYFYWYRQILGQKVEFLVSFYNNEISEKSEIFDDQFSVERPDGSNFTLKIRSTKLEDSAMYFCASSLGQARGNTIYFGEGSWLTVV.